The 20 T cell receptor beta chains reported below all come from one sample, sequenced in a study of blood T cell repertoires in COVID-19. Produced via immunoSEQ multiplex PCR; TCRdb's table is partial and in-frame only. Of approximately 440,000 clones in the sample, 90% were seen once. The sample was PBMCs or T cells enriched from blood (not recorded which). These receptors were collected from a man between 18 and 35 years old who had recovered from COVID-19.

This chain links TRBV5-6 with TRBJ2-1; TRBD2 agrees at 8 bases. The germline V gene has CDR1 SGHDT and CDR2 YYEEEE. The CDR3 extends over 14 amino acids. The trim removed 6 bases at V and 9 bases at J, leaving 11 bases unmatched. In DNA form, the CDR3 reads TGTGCCAGCACCCGGGGGGGGCCTCAGAGTGAGCAGTTCTTC. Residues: CASTRGGPQSEQFF.

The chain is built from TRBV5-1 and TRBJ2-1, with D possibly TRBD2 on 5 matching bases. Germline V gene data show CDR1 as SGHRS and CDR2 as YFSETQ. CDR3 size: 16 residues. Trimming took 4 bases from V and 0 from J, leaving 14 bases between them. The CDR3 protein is CASSELLVLSYNEQFF. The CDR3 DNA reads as TGCGCCAGCAGCGAATTACTAGTCCTCTCCTACAATGAGCAGTTCTTC.

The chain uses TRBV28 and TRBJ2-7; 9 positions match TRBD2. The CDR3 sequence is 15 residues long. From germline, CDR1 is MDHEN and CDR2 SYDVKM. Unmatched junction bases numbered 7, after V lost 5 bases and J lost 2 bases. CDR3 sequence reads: CASSRSSSGTYEQYF. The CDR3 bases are TGTGCCAGCAGTCGGTCGTCTAGCGGGACCTACGAGCAGTACTTC.

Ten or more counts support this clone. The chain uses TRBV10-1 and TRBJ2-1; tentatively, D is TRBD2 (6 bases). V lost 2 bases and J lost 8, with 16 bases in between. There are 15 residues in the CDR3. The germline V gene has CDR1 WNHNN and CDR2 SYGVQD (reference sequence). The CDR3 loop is CASSETTSRTHEQFF. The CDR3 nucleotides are TGCGCCAGCAGTGAGACTACTAGCCGGACACATGAGCAGTTCTTC.

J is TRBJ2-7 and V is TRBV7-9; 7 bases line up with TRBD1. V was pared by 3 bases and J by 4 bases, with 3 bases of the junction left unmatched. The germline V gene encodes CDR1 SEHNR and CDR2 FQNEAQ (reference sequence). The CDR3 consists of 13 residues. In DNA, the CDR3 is TGTGCCAGCAGCTTTTCAGGGGGATACGAGCAGTACTTC. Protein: CASSFSGGYEQYF.

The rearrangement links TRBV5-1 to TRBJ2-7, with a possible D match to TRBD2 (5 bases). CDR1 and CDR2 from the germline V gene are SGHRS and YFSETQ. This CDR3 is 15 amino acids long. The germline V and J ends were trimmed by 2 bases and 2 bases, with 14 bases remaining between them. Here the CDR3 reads CASSFGGFGAYEQYF. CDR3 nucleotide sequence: TGCGCCAGCAGCTTCGGCGGGTTCGGGGCCTACGAGCAGTACTTC.

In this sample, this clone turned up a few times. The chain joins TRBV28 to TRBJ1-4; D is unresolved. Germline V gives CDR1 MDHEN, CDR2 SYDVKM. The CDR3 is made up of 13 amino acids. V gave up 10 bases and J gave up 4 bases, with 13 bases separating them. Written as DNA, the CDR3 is TGTGCCACCCAGGCGGGGAGTAATGAAAAACTGTTTTTT. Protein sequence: CATQAGSNEKLFF.

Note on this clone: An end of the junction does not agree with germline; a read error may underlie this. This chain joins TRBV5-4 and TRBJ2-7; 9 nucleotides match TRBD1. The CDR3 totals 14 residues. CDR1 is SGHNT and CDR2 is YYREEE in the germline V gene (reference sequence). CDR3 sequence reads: CASSLDLARDRADF. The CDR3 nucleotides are TGTGCCAGCAGCTTGGATTTAGCTCGGGACAGGGCTGACTTC.

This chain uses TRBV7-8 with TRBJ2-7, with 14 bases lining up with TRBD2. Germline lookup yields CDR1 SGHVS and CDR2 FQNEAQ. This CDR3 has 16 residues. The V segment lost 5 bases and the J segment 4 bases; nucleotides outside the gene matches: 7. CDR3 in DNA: TGTGCCAGCAGCGGAGGGACTAGCGGGAGTTCGTACGAGCAGTACTTC. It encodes CASSGGTSGSSYEQYF.

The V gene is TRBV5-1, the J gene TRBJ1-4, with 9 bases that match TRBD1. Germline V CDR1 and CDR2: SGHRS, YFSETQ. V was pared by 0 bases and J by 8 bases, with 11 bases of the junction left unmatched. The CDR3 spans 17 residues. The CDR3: CASSLAMTGGRGEKLFF. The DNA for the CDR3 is TGCGCCAGCAGCTTGGCTATGACAGGGGGGAGAGGCGAAAAACTGTTTTTT.

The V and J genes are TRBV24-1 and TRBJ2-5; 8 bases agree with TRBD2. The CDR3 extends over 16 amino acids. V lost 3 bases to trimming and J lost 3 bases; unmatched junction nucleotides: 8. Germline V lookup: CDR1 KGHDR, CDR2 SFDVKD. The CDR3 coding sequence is TGTGCCACCAGTGATCCTCGGGGGGGCAGAAAAGAGACCCAGTACTTC. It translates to CATSDPRGGRKETQYF.

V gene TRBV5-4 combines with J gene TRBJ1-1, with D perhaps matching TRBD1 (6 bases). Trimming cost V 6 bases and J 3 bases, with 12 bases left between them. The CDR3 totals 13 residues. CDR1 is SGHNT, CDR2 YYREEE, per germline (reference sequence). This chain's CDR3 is CASNSGEDTEAFF. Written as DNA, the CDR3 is TGTGCCAGCAACTCAGGGGAAGACACTGAAGCTTTCTTT.

The CDR3 DNA reads as TGTGCCAGCAGTGTGGGGGGGTATAATTCACCCCTCCACTTT. Translated, it gives CASSVGGYNSPLHF. The rearrangement joins TRBV2 to TRBJ1-6, with TRBD1 as a possible D gene (5 bases). This CDR3 is built from 14 residues. The germline V gene encodes CDR1 SNHLY and CDR2 FYNNEI. Trimming took off 4 bases at V and 4 bases at J, with 8 bases between the two ends.

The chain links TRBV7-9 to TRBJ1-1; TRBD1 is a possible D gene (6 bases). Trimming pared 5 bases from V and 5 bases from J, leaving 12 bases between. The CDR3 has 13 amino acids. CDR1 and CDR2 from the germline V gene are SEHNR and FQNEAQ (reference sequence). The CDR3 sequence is CASSRAQGTEAFF. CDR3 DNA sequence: TGTGCCAGCAGCCGCGCACAGGGTACTGAAGCTTTCTTT.

CDR3 nucleotide sequence: TGTGCCAGCAGCTACGGATCAGGCACTGAAGCTTTCTTT. This sequence encodes CASSYGSGTEAFF. This chain connects TRBV3-1 (or the pseudogene TRBV3-2) to TRBJ1-1; unclear D gene. Germline lookup yields CDR1 LGHDT and CDR2 YNNKEL (reference sequence). The V and J ends lost 5 bases and 4 bases respectively, with 11 bases between them. The CDR3 has 13 residues.

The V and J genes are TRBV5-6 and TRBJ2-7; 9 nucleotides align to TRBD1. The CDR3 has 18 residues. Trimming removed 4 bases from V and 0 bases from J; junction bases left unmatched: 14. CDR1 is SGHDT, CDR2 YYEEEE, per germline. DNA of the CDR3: TGTGCCAGCAGCCGGAACCGGGACAGGGTCTCGACCTCCTACGAGCAGTACTTC. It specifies CASSRNRDRVSTSYEQYF.

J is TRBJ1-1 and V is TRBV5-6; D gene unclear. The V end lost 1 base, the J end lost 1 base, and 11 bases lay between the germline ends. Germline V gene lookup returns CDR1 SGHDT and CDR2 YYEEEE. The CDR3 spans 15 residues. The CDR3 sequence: CASSLPGTGNTEAFF. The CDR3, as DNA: TGTGCCAGCAGCTTGCCGGGAACGGGGAACACTGAAGCTTTCTTT.

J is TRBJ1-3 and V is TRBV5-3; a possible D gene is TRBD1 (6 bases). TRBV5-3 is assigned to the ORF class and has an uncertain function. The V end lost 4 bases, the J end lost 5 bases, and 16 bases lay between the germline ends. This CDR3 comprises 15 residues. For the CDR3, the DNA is TGTGCCAGAAGCCCTCGGGACACCCGGCGAAACACCATATATTTT. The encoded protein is CARSPRDTRRNTIYF.

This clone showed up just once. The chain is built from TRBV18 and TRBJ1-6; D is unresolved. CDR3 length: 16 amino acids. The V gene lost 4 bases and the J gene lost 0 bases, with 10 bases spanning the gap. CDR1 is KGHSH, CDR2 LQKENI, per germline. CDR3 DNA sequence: TGTGCCAGCTCACGTATTGGGAGCTCCTATAATTCACCCCTCCACTTT. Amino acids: CASSRIGSSYNSPLHF. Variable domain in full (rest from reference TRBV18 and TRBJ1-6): NAGVMQNPRHLVRRRGQEARLRCSPMKGHSHVYWYRQLPEEGLKFMVYLQKENIIDESGMPKERFSAEFPKEGPSILRIQQVVRGDSAAYFCASSRIGSSYNSPLHFGNGTRLTVT.

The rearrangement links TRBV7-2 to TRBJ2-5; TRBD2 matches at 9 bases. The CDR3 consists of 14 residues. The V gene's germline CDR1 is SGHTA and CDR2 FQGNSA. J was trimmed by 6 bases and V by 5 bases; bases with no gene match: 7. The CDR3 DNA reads TGTGCCAGCAGCCTGGGACTAGCTGGGAAGACCCAGTACTTC. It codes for CASSLGLAGKTQYF.